This T cell receptor (beta chain) was found in a study of cytomegalovirus exposure and HLA in healthy donors. Study results and limitations: Accurate prediction of most subjects' HLA-A and HLA-B alleles from TCR beta sequences was reported. Further analysis was carried out later, and it showed several of the most significant clusters appearing linked to common viral pathogens.

In germline, CDR1 is GTSNPN, CDR2 SVGIG (reference sequence). The CDR3 runs to 13 residues. With 4 bases removed from V and 3 bases from J, the gap between germline ends came to 13 bases. Both 60 Vbeta primers and 13 Jbeta primers went into the PCR. Generated by immunoSEQ multiplex PCR, the TCRdb table keeps only in-frame clones and is missing some. The profile shows around 120,000 clones, about 72% of them singletons. Concerning this clone itself: What it binds is not known.

This receptor was taken from a man aged 25 to 45 in good health and CMV-seropositive. Sequencing used PBMCs. V usage is TRBV30 and J usage is TRBJ2-7, with a weak D call TRBD2 (6 bases). CDR3 bases: TGTGCCTGGACTCGGGCAGCGGGCTACGAGCAGTACTTC. Translating it yields CAWTRAAGYEQYF.